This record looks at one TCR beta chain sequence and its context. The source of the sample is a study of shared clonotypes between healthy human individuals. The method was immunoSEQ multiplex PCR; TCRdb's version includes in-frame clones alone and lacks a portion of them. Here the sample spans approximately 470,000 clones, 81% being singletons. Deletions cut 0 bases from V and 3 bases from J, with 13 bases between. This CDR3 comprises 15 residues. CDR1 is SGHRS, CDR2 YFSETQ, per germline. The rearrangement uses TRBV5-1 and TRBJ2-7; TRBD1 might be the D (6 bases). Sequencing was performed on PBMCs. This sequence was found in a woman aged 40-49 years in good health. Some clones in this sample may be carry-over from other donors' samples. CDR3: CASSLAGTTGYEQYF. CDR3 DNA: TGCGCCAGCAGCTTGGCCGGGACAACAGGCTACGAGCAGTACTTC.